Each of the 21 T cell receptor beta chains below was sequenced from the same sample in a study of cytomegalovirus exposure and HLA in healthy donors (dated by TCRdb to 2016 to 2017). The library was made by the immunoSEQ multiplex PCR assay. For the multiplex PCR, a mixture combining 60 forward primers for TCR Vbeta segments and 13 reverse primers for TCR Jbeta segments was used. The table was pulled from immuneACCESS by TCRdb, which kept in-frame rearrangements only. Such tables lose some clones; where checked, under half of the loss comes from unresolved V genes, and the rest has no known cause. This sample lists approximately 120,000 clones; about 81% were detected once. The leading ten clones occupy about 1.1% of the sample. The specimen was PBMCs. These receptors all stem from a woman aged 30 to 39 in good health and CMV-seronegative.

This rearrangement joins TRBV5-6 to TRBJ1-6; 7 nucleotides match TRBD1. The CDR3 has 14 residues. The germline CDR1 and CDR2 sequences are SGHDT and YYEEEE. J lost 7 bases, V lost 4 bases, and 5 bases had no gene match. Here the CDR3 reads CASSATGINSPLHF. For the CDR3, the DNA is TGTGCCAGCAGCGCGACAGGGATCAATTCACCCCTCCACTTT.

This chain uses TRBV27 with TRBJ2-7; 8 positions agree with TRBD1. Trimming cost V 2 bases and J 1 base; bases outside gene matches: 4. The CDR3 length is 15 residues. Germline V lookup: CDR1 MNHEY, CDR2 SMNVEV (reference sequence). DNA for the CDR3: TGTGCCAGCAGTTTAAGGACAGGGATATCCTACGAGCAGTACTTC. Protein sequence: CASSLRTGISYEQYF.

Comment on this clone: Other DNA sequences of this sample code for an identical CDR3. This CDR3 reads CSVRGLAGEYEQYF. The CDR3 DNA is TGCAGCGTTCGTGGACTAGCGGGAGAATACGAGCAGTACTTC. V usage is TRBV29-1 and J usage is TRBJ2-7; 13 bases fit TRBD2. Germline lookup yields CDR1 SQVTM and CDR2 ANQGSEA. The V and J ends lost 5 bases and 4 bases, in that order; junction bases with no gene match: 5. The CDR3 covers 14 residues.

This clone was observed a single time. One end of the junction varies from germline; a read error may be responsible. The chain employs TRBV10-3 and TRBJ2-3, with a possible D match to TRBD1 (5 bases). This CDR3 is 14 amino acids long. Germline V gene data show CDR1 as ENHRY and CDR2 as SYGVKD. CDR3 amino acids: CAISELGVTNTQYF. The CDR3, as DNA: TGTGCCATCAGTGAATTAGGGGTCACAAATACGCAGTATTTT.

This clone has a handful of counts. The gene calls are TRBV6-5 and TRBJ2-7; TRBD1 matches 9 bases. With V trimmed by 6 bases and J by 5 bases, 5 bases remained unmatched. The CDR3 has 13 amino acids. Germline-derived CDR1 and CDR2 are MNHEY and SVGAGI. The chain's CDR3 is CASSSRQGDEQYF. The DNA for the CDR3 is TGTGCCAGCAGCTCAAGACAGGGGGACGAGCAGTACTTC.

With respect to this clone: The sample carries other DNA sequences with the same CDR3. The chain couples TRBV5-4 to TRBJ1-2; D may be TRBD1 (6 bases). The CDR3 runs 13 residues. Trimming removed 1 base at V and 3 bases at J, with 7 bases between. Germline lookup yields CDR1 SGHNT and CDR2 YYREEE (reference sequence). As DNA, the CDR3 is TGTGCCAGCAGCTTGTCAGGGGACTATGGCTACACCTTC. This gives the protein CASSLSGDYGYTF.

CDR3 DNA sequence: TGTGCCAGCAGCGTAGAAGGACTAGCGATCAATGAGCAGTTCTTC. Amino acids: CASSVEGLAINEQFF. V usage is TRBV9 and J usage is TRBJ2-1; 9 bases are a match to TRBD2. Looked up from germline, CDR1 is SGDLS and CDR2 is YYNGEE. CDR3 length equals 15 residues. J gave up 6 bases and V 0 bases, and 4 bases lay outside the gene matches.

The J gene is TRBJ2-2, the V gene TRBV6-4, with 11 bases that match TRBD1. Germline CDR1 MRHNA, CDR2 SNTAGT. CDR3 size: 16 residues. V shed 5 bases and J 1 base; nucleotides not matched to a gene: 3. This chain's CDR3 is CASSKDRGLNTGELFF. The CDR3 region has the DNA TGTGCCAGCAGTAAGGACAGGGGGCTGAACACCGGGGAGCTGTTTTTT.

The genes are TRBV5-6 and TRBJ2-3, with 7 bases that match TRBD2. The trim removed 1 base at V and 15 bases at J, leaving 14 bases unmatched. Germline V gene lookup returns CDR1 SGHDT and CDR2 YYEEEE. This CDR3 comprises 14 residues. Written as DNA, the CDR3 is TGTGCCAGCAGCTTGAAAGGGTTCGAGACTAGCCTATATTTT. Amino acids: CASSLKGFETSLYF.

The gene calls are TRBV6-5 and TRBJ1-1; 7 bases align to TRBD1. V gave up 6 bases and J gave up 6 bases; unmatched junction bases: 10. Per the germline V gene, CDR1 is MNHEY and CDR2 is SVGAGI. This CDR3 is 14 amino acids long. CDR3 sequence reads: CASREGAHSAEAFF. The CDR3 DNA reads TGTGCCAGCAGGGAGGGGGCACACTCCGCTGAAGCTTTCTTT.

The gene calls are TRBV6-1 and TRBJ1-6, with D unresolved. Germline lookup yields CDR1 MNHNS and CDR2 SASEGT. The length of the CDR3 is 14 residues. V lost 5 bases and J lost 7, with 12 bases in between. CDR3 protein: CASSLDIRNSPLHF. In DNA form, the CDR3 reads TGTGCCAGCAGTCTTGACATAAGAAATTCACCCCTCCACTTT.

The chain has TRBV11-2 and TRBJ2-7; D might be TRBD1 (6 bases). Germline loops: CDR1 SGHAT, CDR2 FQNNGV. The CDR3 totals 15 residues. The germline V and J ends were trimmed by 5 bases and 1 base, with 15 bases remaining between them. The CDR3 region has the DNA TGTGCCAGCAGCACGGTTTCAGGGGTATCCTACGAGCAGTACTTC. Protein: CASSTVSGVSYEQYF.

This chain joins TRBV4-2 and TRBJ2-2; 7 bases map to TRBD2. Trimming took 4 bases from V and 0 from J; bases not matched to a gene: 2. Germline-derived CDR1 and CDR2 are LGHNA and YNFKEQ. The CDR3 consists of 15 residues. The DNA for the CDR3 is TGTGCCAGCAGCCGAGGACTAGCGAACACCGGGGAGCTGTTTTTT. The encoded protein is CASSRGLANTGELFF.

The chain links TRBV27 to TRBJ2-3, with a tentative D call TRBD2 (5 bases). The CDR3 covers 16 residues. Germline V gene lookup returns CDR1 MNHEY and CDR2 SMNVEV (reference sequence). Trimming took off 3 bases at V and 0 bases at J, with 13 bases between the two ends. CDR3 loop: CASSFQWAGSTDTQYF. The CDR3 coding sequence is TGTGCCAGCAGTTTTCAGTGGGCGGGCAGCACAGATACGCAGTATTTT.

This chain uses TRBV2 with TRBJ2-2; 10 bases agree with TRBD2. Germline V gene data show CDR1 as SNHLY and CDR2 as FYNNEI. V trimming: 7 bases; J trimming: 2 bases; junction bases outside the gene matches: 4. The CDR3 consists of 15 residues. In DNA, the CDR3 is TGTGCCAGCATGGGACTAGCGCCTAACACCGGGGAGCTGTTTTTT. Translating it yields CASMGLAPNTGELFF.

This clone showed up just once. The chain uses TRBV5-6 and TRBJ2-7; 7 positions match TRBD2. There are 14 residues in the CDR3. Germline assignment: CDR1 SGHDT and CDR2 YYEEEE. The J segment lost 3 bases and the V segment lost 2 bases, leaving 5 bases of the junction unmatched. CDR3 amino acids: CASSFGEGGYEQYF. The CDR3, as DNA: TGTGCCAGCAGCTTTGGGGAGGGAGGCTACGAGCAGTACTTC.

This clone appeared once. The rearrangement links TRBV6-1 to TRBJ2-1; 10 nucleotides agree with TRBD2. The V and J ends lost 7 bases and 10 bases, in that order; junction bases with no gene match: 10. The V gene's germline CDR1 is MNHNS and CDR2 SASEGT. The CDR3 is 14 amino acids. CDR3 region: CASKPLAGVLEQFF. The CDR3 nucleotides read TGTGCCAGCAAACCGCTAGCGGGAGTGTTGGAGCAGTTCTTC.

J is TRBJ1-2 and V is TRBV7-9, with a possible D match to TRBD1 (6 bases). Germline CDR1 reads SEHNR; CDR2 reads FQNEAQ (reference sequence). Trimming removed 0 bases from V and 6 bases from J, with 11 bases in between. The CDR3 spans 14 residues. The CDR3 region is CASSLAMGADGYTF. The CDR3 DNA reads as TGTGCCAGCAGCTTAGCGATGGGGGCCGATGGCTACACCTTC.

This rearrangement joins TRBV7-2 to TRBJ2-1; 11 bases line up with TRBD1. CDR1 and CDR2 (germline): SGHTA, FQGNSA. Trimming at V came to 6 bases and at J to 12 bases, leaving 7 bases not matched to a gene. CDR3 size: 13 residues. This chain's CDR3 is CASRRTGGAGQFF. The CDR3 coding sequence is TGTGCCAGCAGGCGGACAGGGGGCGCTGGGCAGTTCTTC. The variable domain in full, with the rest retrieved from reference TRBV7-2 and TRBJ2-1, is GAGVSQSPSNKVTEKGKDVELRCDPISGHTALYWYRQSLGQGLEFLIYFQGNSAPDKSGLPSDRFSAERTGGSVSTLTIQRTQQEDSAVYLCASRRTGGAGQFFGPGTRLTVL.

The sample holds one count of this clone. CDR3 nucleotides: TGTGCCAGTAGCGGAGACCCCGGACAGGGCACCGGGGAGCTGTTTTTT. Translated: CASSGDPGQGTGELFF. The chain is built from TRBV19 and TRBJ2-2; TRBD1 matches at 8 bases. The CDR3 consists of 16 residues. Germline assignment: CDR1 LNHDA and CDR2 SQIVND (reference sequence). The junction had 10 bases not matched to a gene; V was cut back by 6 bases and J by 4 bases.

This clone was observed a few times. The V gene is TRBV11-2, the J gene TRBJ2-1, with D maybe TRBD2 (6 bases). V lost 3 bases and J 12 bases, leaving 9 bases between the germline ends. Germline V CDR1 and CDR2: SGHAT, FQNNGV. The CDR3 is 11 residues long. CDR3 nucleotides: TGTGCCAGCAGCTTTCGGACTACGCAGTTCTTC. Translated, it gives CASSFRTTQFF.